This paragraph covers one T cell receptor (beta chain) sequence. Its specificity is unknown. This specimen belongs to a study of graft-versus-host responses after intestinal transplantation. Profiled with immunoSEQ multiplex PCR; TCRdb holds only in-frame clones, not every one. This table has roughly 130,000 clones, about 90% appearing once. The source was unstimulated CD4+ T cells sorted from spleen or lymph node cells, collected before intestinal transplant. This TCR derives from a human donor who received an intestinal transplant.

The CDR3: CASSQSPGVTDTQYF. CDR3 nucleotides: TGCGCCAGCAGCCAAAGCCCCGGTGTCACAGATACGCAGTATTTT. The V call is TRBV4-3, the J call TRBJ2-3; D call uncertain. V was shortened by 2 bases and J by 2 bases, with 11 bases between the two germline ends. This CDR3 region has 15 residues. Germline lookup yields CDR1 LGHNA and CDR2 YSLEER.